This T cell receptor (beta chain) is drawn from a study of CD8 T cells in Susac syndrome. This clonotype has just one count. Random hexamers were used to reverse transcribe an amount of 0.5 to 1 ug RNA. Multiplex PCR with immunoSEQ amplified the TCR beta CDR3 across 54 Vbeta and 13 Jbeta. TCRdb re-called the immunoSEQ multiplex PCR reads with MiXCR, one entry per CDR3 protein. Of tens of thousands of distinct CDR3 sequences in the sample, 93% were seen once. The CDR3 sequence is 12 residues long. V was clipped by 7 bases and J by 11 bases, with 16 bases between them. This chain joins TRBV12-3 or TRBV12-4 and TRBJ2-3; possibly TRBD2 for D (6 bases). Sequencing used CD4+ T cells from PBMCs. The receptor's source is a human donor with Susac syndrome. Here the CDR3 DNA reads TGTGCCAGCAAGACCTGGGGGGAGATGCAGTATTTT. Its translation: CASKTWGEMQYF.